This paragraph reports one T cell receptor beta chain. The primer mix had 60 Vbeta and 13 Jbeta primers. The protocol was immunoSEQ multiplex PCR, while the TCRdb copy is restricted to in-frame clones and leaves out a portion. The table has some 150,000 clones, about four fifths seen once; the top ten hold roughly 13%. The data stem from a study of cytomegalovirus exposure and HLA in healthy donors. Trimming took 2 bases from V and 4 from J, leaving 10 bases between them. The length of the CDR3 is 14 residues. Per germline, CDR1 SEHNR and CDR2 FQNEAQ (reference sequence). The sample comprised PBMCs. This chain connects TRBV7-9 to TRBJ2-3, with D unclear. This receptor was identified in a woman aged 45-59 years in good health and CMV-seronegative. CDR3 in amino acids: CASSLILDADTQYF. The CDR3 bases are TGTGCCAGCAGCTTAATCCTAGACGCAGATACGCAGTATTTT.